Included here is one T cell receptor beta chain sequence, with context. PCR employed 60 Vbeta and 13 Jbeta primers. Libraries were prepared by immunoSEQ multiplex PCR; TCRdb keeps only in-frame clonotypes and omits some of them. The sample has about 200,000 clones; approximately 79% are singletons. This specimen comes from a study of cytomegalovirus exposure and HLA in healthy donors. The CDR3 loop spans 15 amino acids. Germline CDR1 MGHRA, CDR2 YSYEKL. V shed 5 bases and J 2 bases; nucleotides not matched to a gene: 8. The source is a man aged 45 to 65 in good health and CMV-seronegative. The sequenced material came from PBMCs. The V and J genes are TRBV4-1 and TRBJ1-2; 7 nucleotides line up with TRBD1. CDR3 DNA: TGCGCCAGCAGCGTCTACCGGGACAGCAACTATGGCTACACCTTC. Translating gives CASSVYRDSNYGYTF.